This note documents a single T cell receptor beta chain sequence. As yet, its antigen is unknown. Sequencing relied on a cDNA template that was reverse transcribed from extracted RNA. This table comes from immunoSEQ multiplex PCR, and its TCRdb copy is limited to in-frame clones, with some not included. This table holds around 210,000 clones, 64% found once. The data derive from a study of CD8+ T cells in alopecia areata. The treatment: oral pan-JAK inhibitor, 5-10 mg twice daily. PBMCs provided sorted CD4+ and CD8+ T cells. Findings of the study overall: Possibly because of HLA-related factors, TCR sharing was less clear across patients than in mice.

Germline values: CDR1 MNHEY, CDR2 SMNVEV (reference sequence). The CDR3 is made up of 14 amino acids. V lost 6 bases and J 13 bases, leaving 19 bases between the germline ends. This material consisted of CD4+ T cells sorted from blood, taken at week 4, from a patient treated with tofacitinib. The chain couples TRBV27 to TRBJ1-6; D gene uncertain. This TCR was sampled from a human donor with alopecia areata. CDR3 DNA sequence: TGTGCCAGCAGACCTCCCGGTGGGAGAACTCCCCTCCACTTT. This encodes CASRPPGGRTPLHF.